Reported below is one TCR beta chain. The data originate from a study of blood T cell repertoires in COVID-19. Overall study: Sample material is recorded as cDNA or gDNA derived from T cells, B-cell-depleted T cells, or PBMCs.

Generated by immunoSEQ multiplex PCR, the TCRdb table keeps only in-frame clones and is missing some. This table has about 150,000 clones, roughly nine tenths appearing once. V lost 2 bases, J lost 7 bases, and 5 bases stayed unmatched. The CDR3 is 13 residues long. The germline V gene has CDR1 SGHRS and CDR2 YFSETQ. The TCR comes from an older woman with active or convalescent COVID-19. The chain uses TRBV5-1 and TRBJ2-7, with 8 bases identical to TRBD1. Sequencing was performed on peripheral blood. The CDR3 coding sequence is TGCGCCAGCAGCTTTACAGGGGGGCAGGAGCAGTACTTC. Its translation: CASSFTGGQEQYF.